This T cell receptor beta chain was profiled in a study of CD8+ T cells in alopecia areata. Germline lookup yields CDR1 SGDLS and CDR2 YYNGEE. V was trimmed by 4 bases and J by 10 bases, leaving 17 bases between them. The CDR3 contains 13 residues. General study points: Lesional scalp, especially alopecia totalis/universalis, showed higher clonality than normal scalp.

Isolated RNA was reverse transcribed into cDNA used as the sequencing template. The repertoire was sequenced with immunoSEQ multiplex PCR; TCRdb's copy has only in-frame clones and lacks some. The sample includes about 220,000 clones, approximately 57% of them seen just once. A remark on this clone: Its specificity is not known.

Treatment of the sample: oral pan-JAK inhibitor, 5-10 mg twice daily. The chain has TRBV9 and TRBJ1-1; D uncertain. This TCR derives from a human donor with alopecia areata. Sequenced material: CD4+ T cells sorted from blood, taken at week 4, from a patient treated with tofacitinib. In DNA form, the CDR3 reads TGTGCCAGCAGCCCAGACCCCTTGGGCCCAGCTTTCTTT. Protein sequence: CASSPDPLGPAFF.